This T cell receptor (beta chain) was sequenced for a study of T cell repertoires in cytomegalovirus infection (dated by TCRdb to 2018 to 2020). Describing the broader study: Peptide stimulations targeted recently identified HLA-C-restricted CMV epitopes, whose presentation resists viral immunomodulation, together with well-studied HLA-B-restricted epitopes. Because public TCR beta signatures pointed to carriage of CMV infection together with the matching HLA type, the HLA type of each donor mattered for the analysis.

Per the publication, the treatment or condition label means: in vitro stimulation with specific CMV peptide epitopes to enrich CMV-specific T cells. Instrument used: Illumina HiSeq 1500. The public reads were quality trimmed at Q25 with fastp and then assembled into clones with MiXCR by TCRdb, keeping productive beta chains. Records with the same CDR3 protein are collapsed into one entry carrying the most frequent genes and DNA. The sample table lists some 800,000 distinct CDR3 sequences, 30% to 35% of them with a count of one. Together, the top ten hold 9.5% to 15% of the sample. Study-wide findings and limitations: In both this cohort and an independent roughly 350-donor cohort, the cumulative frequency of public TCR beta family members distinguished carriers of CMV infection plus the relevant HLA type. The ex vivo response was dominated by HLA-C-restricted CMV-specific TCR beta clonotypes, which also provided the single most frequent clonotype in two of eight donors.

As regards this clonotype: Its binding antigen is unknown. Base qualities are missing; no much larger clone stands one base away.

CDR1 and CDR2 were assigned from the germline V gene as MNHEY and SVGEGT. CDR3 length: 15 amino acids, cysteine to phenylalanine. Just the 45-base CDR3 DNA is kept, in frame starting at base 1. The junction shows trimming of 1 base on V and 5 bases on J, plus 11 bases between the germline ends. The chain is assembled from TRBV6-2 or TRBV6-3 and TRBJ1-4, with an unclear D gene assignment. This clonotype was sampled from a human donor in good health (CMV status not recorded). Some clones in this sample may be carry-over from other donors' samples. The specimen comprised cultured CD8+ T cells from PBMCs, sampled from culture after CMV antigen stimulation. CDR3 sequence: CASSYYLGRNEKLFF. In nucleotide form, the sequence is TGTGCCAGCAGTTACTACCTCGGCAGGAATGAAAAACTGTTTTTT.